Shown below are 3 T cell receptor beta chains from a single sample sequenced in a study of blood T cell repertoires in COVID-19. Profiled with immunoSEQ multiplex PCR; TCRdb holds only in-frame clones, not every one. Among about 270,000 clones, around nine tenths were seen once, and the ten largest hold about 10%. The source material was peripheral blood. Receptors originate from a man between 40 and 49 years old with active or convalescent COVID-19.

This CDR3 is CASSLGQGVLETQYF. CDR3 bases: TGCGCCAGCAGCTTGGGACAGGGGGTATTGGAGACCCAGTACTTC. The chain joins TRBV5-1 to TRBJ2-5, with 9 bases lining up with TRBD1. CDR1 is SGHRS and CDR2 is YFSETQ in the germline V gene. Germline trimming cut 0 bases from V and 5 bases from J; bases unmatched to any gene: 5. The CDR3 has 15 residues.

This sequence joins TRBV10-3 and TRBJ2-3; TRBD2 aligns across 8 bases. The V gene end was trimmed by 0 bases and the J gene end by 6 bases; junction bases not matched to a gene: 5. CDR1 is ENHRY and CDR2 is SYGVKD in the germline V gene. This CDR3 region has 15 residues. CDR3 coding DNA: TGTGCCATCAGTGAGTCAAGGACTAGCTTGGATACGCAGTATTTT. This translates into CAISESRTSLDTQYF.

The chain recombines TRBV20-1 with TRBJ1-2; D call uncertain. CDR3 length: 11 amino acids. Trimming stripped 4 bases from V and 8 bases from J, with 11 bases between. CDR1 DFQATT and CDR2 SNEGSKA come from the germline V gene (reference sequence). This chain's CDR3 is CSATLLGGYTF. The CDR3 nucleotides read TGCAGTGCTACACTACTCGGGGGCTACACCTTC.